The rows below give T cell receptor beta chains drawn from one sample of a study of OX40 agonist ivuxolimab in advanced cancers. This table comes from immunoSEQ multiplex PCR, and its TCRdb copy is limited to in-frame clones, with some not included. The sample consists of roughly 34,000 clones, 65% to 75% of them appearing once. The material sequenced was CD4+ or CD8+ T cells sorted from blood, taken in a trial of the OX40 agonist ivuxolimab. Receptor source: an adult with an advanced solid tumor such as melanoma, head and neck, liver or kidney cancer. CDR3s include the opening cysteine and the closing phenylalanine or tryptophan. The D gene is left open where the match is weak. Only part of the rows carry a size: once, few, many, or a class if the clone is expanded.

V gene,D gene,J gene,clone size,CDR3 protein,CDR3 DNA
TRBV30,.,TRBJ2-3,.,CAWSVGGVSTDTQYF,TGTGCCTGGAGTGTAGGAGGGGTTAGCACAGATACGCAGTATTTT
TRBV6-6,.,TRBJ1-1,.,CASSYSISGYTEAFF,TGTGCCAGCAGTTACTCGATTTCAGGTTACACTGAAGCTTTCTTT
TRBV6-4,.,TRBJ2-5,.,CASSTKRPQYF,TGTGCCAGCAGCACGAAGAGACCCCAGTACTTC
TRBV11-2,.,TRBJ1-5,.,CASSLDLRQPQHF,TGTGCCAGCAGCTTAGATCTCCGACAGCCCCAGCATTTT
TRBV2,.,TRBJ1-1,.,CASSEGGNTEAFF,TGTGCCAGCAGTGAAGGAGGGAACACTGAAGCTTTCTTT
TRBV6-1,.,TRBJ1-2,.,CASSEQHRDGYTF,TGTGCCAGCAGTGAGCAGCACAGGGACGGCTACACCTTC
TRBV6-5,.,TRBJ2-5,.,CASSYSAGKETQYF,TGTGCCAGCAGTTACTCCGCAGGGAAAGAGACCCAGTACTTC
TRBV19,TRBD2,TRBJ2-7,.,CASSIKGTSGGYEQYF,TGTGCCAGTAGTATTAAGGGGACTAGCGGGGGATACGAGCAGTACTTC
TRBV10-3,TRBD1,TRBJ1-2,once,CAISESEGQGRNNYGYTF,TGTGCCATCAGTGAGTCGGAAGGACAGGGGCGAAATAACTATGGCTACACCTTC
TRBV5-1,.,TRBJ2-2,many,CASSHRANTGELFF,TGCGCCAGCAGCCACAGGGCGAACACCGGGGAGCTGTTTTTT
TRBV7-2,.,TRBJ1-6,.,CASSWTDNSPLHF,TGTGCCAGCAGCTGGACAGATAATTCACCCCTCCACTTT
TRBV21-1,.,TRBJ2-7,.,CASSKAQYEQYF,TGTGCCAGCAGCAAAGCGCAATACGAGCAGTACTTC
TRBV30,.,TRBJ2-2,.,CAWNWGNTGELFF,TGTGCCTGGAATTGGGGCAACACCGGGGAGCTGTTTTTT
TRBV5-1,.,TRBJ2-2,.,CASSSLAYANTGELFF,TGCGCCAGCAGCTCACTAGCTTACGCGAACACCGGGGAGCTGTTTTTT
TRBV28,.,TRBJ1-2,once,CASSRDKYGYTF,TGTGCCAGCAGTCGCGACAAATATGGCTACACCTTC
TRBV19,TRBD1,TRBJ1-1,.,CASFPGQGRAMNTEAFF,TGTGCCTCCTTTCCGGGACAGGGGAGAGCTATGAACACTGAAGCTTTCTTT
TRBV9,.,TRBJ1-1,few,CASSLRRGVNTEAFF,TGTGCCAGCAGCCTCCGAAGGGGAGTTAACACTGAAGCTTTCTTT
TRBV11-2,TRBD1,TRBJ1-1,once,CASSLDGNRGSQAFF,TGTGCCAGCAGCTTAGATGGGAACAGGGGATCCCAAGCTTTCTTT
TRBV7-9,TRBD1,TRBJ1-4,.,CASSRGQGYEKLFF,TGTGCCAGCAGCAGGGGACAGGGTTATGAAAAACTGTTTTTT
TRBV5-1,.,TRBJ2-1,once,CASKGAQGASYNEQFF,TGCGCCAGCAAAGGAGCTCAGGGAGCTAGCTACAATGAGCAGTTCTTC
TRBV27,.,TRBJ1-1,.,CASSSGWSRTEAFF,TGTGCCAGCAGTTCGGGTTGGTCCCGCACTGAAGCTTTCTTT
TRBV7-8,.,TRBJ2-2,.,CASSLGGGGELFF,TGTGCCAGCAGCTTAGGGGGTGGCGGGGAGCTGTTTTTT
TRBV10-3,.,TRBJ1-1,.,CAISESLGTEAFF,TGTGCCATCAGTGAGTCGTTGGGGACTGAAGCTTTCTTT
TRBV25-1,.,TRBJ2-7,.,CASSEGDGHEQYF,TGTGCCAGCAGTGAAGGGGACGGTCACGAGCAGTACTTC
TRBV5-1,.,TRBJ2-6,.,CASSLEGRNGIYGANVLTF,TGCGCCAGCAGCTTGGAGGGCAGGAATGGGATATATGGGGCCAACGTCCTGACTTTC
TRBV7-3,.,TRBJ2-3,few,CASSSIGGAVDTDTQYF,TGTGCCAGCAGCTCGATCGGCGGGGCAGTCGACACAGATACGCAGTATTTT
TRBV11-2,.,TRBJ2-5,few,CASSPDWGMTQYF,TGTGCCAGCAGCCCCGACTGGGGGATGACCCAGTACTTC
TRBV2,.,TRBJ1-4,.,CASSPGTAEKLFF,TGTGCCAGCAGTCCCGGGACGGCTGAAAAACTGTTTTTT
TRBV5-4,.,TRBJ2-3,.,CASSFELDTQYF,TGTGCCAGCAGTTTCGAGTTGGATACGCAGTATTTT
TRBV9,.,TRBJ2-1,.,CASSPSGAGPYNEQFF,TGTGCCAGCAGCCCCTCGGGGGCGGGGCCATACAATGAGCAGTTCTTC
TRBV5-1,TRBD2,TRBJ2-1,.,CASSGRGGPYNEQFF,TGCGCCAGCAGCGGGCGGGGGGGCCCCTACAATGAGCAGTTCTTC
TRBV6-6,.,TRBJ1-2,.,CASSGNGYTF,TGTGCCAGCAGTGGGAATGGCTACACCTTC
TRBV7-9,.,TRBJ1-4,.,CASSLAGPNEKLFF,TGTGCCAGCAGCTTAGCAGGGCCTAATGAAAAACTGTTTTTT
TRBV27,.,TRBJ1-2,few,CASSAGDRDRYTF,TGTGCCAGCAGCGCCGGGGACCGGGATCGCTACACCTTC
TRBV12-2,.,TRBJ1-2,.,CASRPSGTGIPHYGYTF,TGTGCAAGTCGCCCATCCGGGACAGGGATCCCCCACTATGGCTACACCTTC
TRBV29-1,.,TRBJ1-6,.,CSVGQSGGGSPLHF,TGCAGCGTTGGACAGAGCGGCGGTGGTTCACCCCTCCACTTT
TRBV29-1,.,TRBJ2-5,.,CSAGRETQYF,TGCAGCGCCGGCAGAGAGACCCAGTACTTC
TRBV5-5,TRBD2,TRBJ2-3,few,CASSLGQASGGDTQYF,TGTGCCAGCAGCTTGGGTCAGGCTAGCGGGGGAGATACGCAGTATTTT
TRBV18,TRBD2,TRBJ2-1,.,CASSIAGGDNEQFF,TGTGCCAGCTCAATAGCGGGGGGCGACAATGAGCAGTTCTTC
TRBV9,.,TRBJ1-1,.,CASSLSPQDTEAFF,TGTGCCAGCAGCCTTAGTCCCCAAGACACTGAAGCTTTCTTT
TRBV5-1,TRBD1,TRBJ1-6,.,CASSTRQGTYSPLHF,TGCGCCAGCAGCACCCGACAGGGGACATATTCACCCCTCCACTTT
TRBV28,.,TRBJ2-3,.,CASSLQGITQYF,TGTGCCAGCAGTTTACAAGGGATTACGCAGTATTTT
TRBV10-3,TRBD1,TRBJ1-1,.,CAISARQGEGATEAFF,TGTGCCATCAGTGCCCGACAGGGGGAAGGAGCAACTGAAGCTTTCTTT
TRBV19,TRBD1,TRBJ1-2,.,CASSITGTEVFGYTF,TGTGCCAGTAGTATCACCGGGACAGAGGTATTCGGCTACACCTTC
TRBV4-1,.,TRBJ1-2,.,CASSQEGLLYGYTF,TGCGCCAGCAGCCAGGAGGGCCTTCTGTACGGCTACACCTTC
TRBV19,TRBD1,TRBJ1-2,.,CASSGRQGTTGGYTF,TGTGCCAGTAGTGGAAGACAGGGCACCACTGGGGGCTACACCTTC
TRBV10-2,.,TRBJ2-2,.,CASSEGYSGELFF,TGCGCCAGCAGTGAGGGCTACTCCGGGGAGCTGTTTTTT
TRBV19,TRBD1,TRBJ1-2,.,CASHQTGNYGYTF,TGTGCCAGTCACCAGACAGGGAACTATGGCTACACCTTC
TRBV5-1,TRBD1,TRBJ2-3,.,CASSLGTGGSDTQYF,TGCGCCAGCAGCTTGGGGACAGGGGGCTCAGATACGCAGTATTTT